This T cell receptor beta chain was recovered during a study of monozygotic twins with inflammatory bowel disease. Study observations and caveats: Whereas healthy co-twins had higher TCRbeta diversity (inverse Simpson), IBD patients had lower diversity. Compared with healthy twins, IBD patients shared fewer clonotypes with others, especially with disease activity.

Comments on this clonotype: The antigen remains unidentified.

Each UMI harboured a 6-nucleotide sample barcode and was appended via template switching. No DNA is given; TCRdb re-called the 5' RACE reads and lists each CDR3 protein once. In total, the table holds about 300,000 distinct CDR3 sequences. Germline values: CDR1 SGHTA, CDR2 FQGNSA. The CDR3 loop spans 14 amino acids. One blood sample of 2 to 2.5 ml was taken from each donor. Sequenced input: blood. This sequence joins TRBV7-2 and TRBJ1-5; checking the TCRdb D call of TRBD1 is not possible without DNA. This TCR was sampled from a human donor with ulcerative colitis or Crohn's disease, or a healthy co-twin of an affected twin (not recorded which). This CDR3 is CASSLGDRDQPQHF.